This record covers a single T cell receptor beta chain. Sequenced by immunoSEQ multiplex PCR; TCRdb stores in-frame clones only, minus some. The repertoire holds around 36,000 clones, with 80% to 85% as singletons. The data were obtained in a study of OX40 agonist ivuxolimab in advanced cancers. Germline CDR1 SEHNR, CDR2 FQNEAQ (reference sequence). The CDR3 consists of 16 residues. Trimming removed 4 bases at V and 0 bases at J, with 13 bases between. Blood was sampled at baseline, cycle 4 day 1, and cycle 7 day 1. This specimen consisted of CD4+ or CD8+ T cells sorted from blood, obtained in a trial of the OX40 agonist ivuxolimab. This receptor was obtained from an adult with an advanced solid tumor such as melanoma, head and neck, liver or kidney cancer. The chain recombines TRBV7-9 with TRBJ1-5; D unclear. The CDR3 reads CASSSSDPNSNQPQHF. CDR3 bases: TGTGCCAGCAGCTCCTCGGACCCTAATAGCAATCAGCCCCAGCATTTT. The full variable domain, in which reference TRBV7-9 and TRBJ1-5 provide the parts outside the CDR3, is DTGVSQNPRHKITKRGQNVTFRCDPISEHNRLYWYRQTLGQGPEFLTYFQNEAQLEKSRLLSDRFSAERPKGSFSTLEIQRTEQGDSAMYLCASSSSDPNSNQPQHFGDGTRLSIL.